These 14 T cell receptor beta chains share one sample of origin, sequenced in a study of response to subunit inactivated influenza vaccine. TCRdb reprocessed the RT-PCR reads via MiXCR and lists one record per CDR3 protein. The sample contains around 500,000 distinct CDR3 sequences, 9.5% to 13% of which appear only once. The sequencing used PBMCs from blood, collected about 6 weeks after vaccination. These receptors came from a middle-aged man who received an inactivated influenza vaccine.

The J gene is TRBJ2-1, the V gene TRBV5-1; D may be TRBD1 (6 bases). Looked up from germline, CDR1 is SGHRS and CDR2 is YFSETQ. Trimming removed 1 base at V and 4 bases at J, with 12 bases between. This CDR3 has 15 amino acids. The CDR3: CASSLSGEKYNEQFF. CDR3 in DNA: TGCGCCAGCAGCTTGTCAGGGGAAAAGTACAATGAGCAGTTCTTC.

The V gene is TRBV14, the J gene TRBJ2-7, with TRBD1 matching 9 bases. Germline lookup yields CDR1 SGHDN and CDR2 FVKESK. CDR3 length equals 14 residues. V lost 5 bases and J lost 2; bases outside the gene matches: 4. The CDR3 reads CASSYGQGPYEQYF. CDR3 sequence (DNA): TGTGCCAGCAGCTACGGACAGGGGCCCTACGAGCAGTACTTC. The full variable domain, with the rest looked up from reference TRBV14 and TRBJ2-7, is EAGVTQFPSHSVIEKGQTVTLRCDPISGHDNLYWYRRVMGKEIKFLLHFVKESKQDESGMPNNRFLAERTGGTYSTLKVQPAELEDSGVYFCASSYGQGPYEQYFGPGTRLTVT.

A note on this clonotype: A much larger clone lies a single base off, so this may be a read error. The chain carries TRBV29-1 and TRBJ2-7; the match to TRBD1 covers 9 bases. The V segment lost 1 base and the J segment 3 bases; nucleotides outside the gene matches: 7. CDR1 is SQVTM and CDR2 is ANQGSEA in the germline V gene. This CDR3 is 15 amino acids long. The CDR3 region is CSVEAWTGAIYEQYF. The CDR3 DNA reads TGCAGCGTTGAAGCTTGGACAGGGGCGATCTACGAGCAGTACTTC.

The CDR3 spells CSVAKGGNKGKLFF. The CDR3 coding sequence is TGCAGCGTAGCCAAAGGGGGGAATAAAGGAAAACTGTTTTTT. The chain employs TRBV29-1 and TRBJ1-4, with TRBD1 as a possible D gene (6 bases). The ends were cut back, 6 bases at V and 10 bases at J, with 21 bases in the middle. CDR3 length: 14 amino acids. Germline CDR1 SQVTM, CDR2 ANQGSEA.

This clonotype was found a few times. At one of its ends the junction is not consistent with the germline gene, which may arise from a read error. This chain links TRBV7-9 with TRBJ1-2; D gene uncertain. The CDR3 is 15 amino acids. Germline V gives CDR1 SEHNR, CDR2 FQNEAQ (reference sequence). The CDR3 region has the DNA TGTGCCAGCAGTCATGCTCTCCGGGTGGACTATGGCTACAACTTC. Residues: CASSHALRVDYGYNF.

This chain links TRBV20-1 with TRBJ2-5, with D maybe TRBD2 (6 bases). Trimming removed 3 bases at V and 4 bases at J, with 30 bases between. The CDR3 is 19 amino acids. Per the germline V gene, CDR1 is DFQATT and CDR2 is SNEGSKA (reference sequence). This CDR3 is CSASGAGGGTTGRVETQYF. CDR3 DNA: TGCAGTGCTAGTGGGGCCGGGGGTGGCACAACCGGCAGAGTAGAGACCCAGTACTTC.

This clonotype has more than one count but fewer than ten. Here the CDR3 reads CASSTTSPGETQYF. The DNA of the CDR3 is TGCGCCAGCAGCACCACTTCGCCGGGGGAGACCCAGTACTTC. The chain combines TRBV5-1 with TRBJ2-5; D may be TRBD2 (5 bases). V was pared by 4 bases and J by 5 bases, with 15 bases between. The CDR3 consists of 14 residues. From germline, CDR1 is SGHRS and CDR2 YFSETQ.

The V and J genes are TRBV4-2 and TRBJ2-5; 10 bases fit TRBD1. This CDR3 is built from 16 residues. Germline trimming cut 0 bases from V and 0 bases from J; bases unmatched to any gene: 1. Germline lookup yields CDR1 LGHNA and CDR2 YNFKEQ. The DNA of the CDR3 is TGTGCCAGCAGCCAAGAGGACAGGGGGTACCAAGAGACCCAGTACTTC. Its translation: CASSQEDRGYQETQYF.

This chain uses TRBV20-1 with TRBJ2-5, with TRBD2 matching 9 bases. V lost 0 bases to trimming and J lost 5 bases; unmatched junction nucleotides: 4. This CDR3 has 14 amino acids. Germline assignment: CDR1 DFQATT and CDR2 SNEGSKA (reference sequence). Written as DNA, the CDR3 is TGCAGTGCTAGAGATTACCTAGCGGGGGAGACCCAGTACTTC. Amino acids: CSARDYLAGETQYF.

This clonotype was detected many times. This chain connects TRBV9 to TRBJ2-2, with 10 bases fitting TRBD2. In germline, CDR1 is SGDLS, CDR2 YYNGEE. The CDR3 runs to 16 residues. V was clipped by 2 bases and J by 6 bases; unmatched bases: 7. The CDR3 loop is CASSVFSGRSAGELFF. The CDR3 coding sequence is TGTGCCAGCAGCGTGTTTAGCGGGAGGTCGGCCGGGGAGCTGTTTTTT.

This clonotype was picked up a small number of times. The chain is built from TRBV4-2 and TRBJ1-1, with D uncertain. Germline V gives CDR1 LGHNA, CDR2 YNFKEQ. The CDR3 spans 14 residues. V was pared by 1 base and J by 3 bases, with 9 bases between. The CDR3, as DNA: TGTGCCAGCAGCCAAGTGGCCAGCGACACTGAAGCTTTCTTT. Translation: CASSQVASDTEAFF.

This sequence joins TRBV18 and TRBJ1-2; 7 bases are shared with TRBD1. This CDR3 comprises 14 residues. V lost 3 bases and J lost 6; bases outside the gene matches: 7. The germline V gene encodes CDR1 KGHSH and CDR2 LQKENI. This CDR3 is CASSPTDRVDGYTF. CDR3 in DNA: TGTGCCAGCTCACCGACTGACAGGGTGGATGGCTACACCTTC.

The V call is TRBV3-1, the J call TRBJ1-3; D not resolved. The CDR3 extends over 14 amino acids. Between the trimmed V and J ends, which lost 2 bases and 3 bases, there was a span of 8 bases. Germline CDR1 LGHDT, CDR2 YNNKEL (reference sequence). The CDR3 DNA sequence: TGTGCCAGCAGCCAAAGGGCAGGTGGAAACACCATATATTTT. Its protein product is CASSQRAGGNTIYF.

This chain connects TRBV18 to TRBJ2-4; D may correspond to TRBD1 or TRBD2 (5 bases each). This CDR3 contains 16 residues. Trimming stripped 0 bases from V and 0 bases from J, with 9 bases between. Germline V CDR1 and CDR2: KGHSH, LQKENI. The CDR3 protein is CASSPPGTLAKNIQYF. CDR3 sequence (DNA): TGTGCCAGCTCACCACCGGGGACCTTAGCCAAAAACATTCAGTACTTC.